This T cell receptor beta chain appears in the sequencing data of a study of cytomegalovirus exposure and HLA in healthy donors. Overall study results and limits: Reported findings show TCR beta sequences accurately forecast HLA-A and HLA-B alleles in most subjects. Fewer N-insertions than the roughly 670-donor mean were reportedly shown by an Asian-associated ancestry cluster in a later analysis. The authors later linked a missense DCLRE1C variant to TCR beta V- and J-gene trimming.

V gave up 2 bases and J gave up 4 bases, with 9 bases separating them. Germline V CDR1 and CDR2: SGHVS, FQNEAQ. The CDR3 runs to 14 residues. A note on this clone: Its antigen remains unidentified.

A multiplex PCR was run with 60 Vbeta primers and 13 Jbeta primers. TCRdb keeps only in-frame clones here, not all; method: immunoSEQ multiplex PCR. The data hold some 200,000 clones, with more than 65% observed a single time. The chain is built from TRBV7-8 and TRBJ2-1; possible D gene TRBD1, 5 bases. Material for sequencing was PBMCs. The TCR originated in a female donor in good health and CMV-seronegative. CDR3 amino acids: CASSLFDSYNEQFF. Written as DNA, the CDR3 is TGTGCCAGCAGCTTATTTGACAGTTACAATGAGCAGTTCTTC.